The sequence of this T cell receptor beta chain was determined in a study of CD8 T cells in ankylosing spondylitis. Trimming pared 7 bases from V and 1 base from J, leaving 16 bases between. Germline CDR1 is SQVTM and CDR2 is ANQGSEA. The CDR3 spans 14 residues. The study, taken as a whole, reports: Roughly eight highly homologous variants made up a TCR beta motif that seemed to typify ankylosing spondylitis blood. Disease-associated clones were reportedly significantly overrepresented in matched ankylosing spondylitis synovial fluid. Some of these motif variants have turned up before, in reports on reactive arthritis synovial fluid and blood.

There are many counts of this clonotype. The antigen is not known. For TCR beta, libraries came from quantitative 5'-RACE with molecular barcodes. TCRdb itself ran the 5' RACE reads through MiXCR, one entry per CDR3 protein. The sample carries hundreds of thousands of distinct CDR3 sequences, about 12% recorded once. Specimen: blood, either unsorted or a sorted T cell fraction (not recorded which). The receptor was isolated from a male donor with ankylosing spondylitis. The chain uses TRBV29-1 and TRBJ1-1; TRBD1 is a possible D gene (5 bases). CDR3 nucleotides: TGCAGCGGGTTCCAGGGTAGGGCGAACACTGAAGCTTTCTTT. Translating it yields CSGFQGRANTEAFF.